The 8 T cell receptor beta chains reported below all come from one sample, sequenced in a study of shared clonotypes between healthy human individuals. CD45RO negativity and positive selection for CCR7 defined naive CD8 cells, a population that excluded terminally differentiated effector memory CD45RA+ cells. Sequencing used immunoSEQ multiplex PCR; TCRdb keeps in-frame clones, though not all of them. This table holds roughly 1,800,000 clones, over 85% found once. Sequenced input: naive CD8+ T cells sorted from blood. Source of these receptors: a man aged 18 to 35 in good health.

This clone came up once. CDR3 in amino acids: CASSPTDGENTEAFF. The CDR3 DNA sequence: TGTGCCAGCAGTCCCACGGACGGGGAGAACACTGAAGCTTTCTTT. The V and J genes are TRBV2 and TRBJ1-1; D gene ambiguous. CDR1 is SNHLY, CDR2 FYNNEI, per germline. V shed 5 bases and J shed 1 base, with 14 bases lying between them. The CDR3 runs to 15 residues.

The CDR3 DNA reads TGTGCCAGCAGCTTAGATCTTAATGAAAAACTGTTTTTT. This gives the protein CASSLDLNEKLFF. This rearrangement joins TRBV7-9 to TRBJ1-4, with D hard to call. This CDR3 comprises 13 residues. Trimming took off 1 base at V and 4 bases at J, with 4 bases between the two ends. Germline loops: CDR1 SEHNR, CDR2 FQNEAQ (reference sequence).

V usage is TRBV6-1 and J usage is TRBJ2-7, with D possibly being TRBD2 (5 bases). Trimming pared 2 bases from V and 7 bases from J, leaving 18 bases between. Germline V CDR1 and CDR2: MNHNS, SASEGT. The CDR3 extends over 15 amino acids. CDR3 DNA: TGTGCCAGCAGTGAATGGGTACAGACCAGCGGAGAGCAGTACTTC. Translating it yields CASSEWVQTSGEQYF.

The J gene is TRBJ2-2, the V gene TRBV19, with D possibly TRBD2 on 6 matching bases. Looked up from germline, CDR1 is LNHDA and CDR2 is SQIVND (reference sequence). Deletions cut 7 bases from V and 6 bases from J, with 18 bases between. CDR3 length: 15 residues. CDR3 protein: CASKVEGGAPGELFF. The CDR3 DNA reads as TGTGCCAGTAAAGTGGAGGGAGGTGCTCCCGGGGAGCTGTTTTTT.

This clone was seen only once. V gene TRBV5-4 combines with J gene TRBJ2-5; D is undetermined. The CDR3 spans 17 residues. Trimming took 0 bases from V and 5 from J, leaving 20 bases between them. Germline CDR1 SGHNT, CDR2 YYREEE (reference sequence). CDR3 DNA sequence: TGTGCCAGCAGCTTGGCGACAATTAGTTTTTTTACGGAGACCCAGTACTTC. It yields the protein CASSLATISFFTETQYF.

This clone came up once. In the same sample, other DNA sequences code for this CDR3. The chain links TRBV28 to TRBJ1-6, with 7 bases that match TRBD1. With 6 bases clipped from V and 6 bases from J, the junction kept 8 bases outside the gene matches. Germline V gene data show CDR1 as MDHEN and CDR2 as SYDVKM. This CDR3 is 15 amino acids long. In DNA form, the CDR3 reads TGTGCCAGCAGCCCGTCCGGGACAGCTAATTCACCCCTCCACTTT. Protein product: CASSPSGTANSPLHF.

This rearrangement joins TRBV28 to TRBJ2-6; D unresolved. Trimming removed 2 bases at V and 0 bases at J, with 14 bases between. Germline V CDR1 and CDR2: MDHEN, SYDVKM. The CDR3 covers 18 residues. This chain's CDR3 is CASSLLIDNFSGANVLTF. The CDR3, as DNA: TGTGCCAGCAGTTTACTGATTGACAACTTCTCTGGGGCCAACGTCCTGACTTTC.

The chain employs TRBV10-3 and TRBJ2-1; no firm D call. Germline assignment: CDR1 ENHRY and CDR2 SYGVKD. Trimming left V 6 bases short and J 0 bases short, with 12 bases between. The CDR3 covers 15 residues. The CDR3 region is CAISVRKSSYNEQFF. CDR3 nucleotide sequence: TGTGCCATCAGCGTCCGTAAGAGCTCCTACAATGAGCAGTTCTTC.